A single sample gave rise to the 29 T cell receptor beta chains below, sequenced in a study of cytomegalovirus exposure and HLA in healthy donors. PCR involved 60 Vbeta and 13 Jbeta primers. The method was immunoSEQ multiplex PCR; TCRdb's version includes in-frame clones alone and lacks a portion of them. This sample has 100,000 to 150,000 clones; less than 90% occur once, and the top ten carry around 20%. The sample was PBMCs. Source of these receptors: a man younger than 35 in good health and CMV-seropositive.

V usage is TRBV7-2 and J usage is TRBJ2-3, with 9 bases lining up with TRBD2. The germline gives CDR1 SGHTA, CDR2 FQGNSA. The CDR3 has 15 residues. V shed 4 bases and J 3 bases; nucleotides not matched to a gene: 5. The CDR3 coding sequence is TGTGCCAGCAGCTCTCGACTAGCGGATACAGATACGCAGTATTTT. This gives the protein CASSSRLADTDTQYF.

The rearrangement links TRBV18 to TRBJ2-2, with 7 bases that match TRBD1. In germline, CDR1 is KGHSH, CDR2 LQKENI. V was pared by 3 bases and J by 10 bases, with 14 bases of the junction left unmatched. This CDR3 comprises 16 residues. CDR3 bases: TGTGCCAGCTCACCGGGACAGAACCCCAACATCGAGGAGCTGTTTTTT. Translating gives CASSPGQNPNIEELFF. The full variable domain, completed using reference TRBV18 and TRBJ2-2, is NAGVMQNPRHLVRRRGQEARLRCSPMKGHSHVYWYRQLPEEGLKFMVYLQKENIIDESGMPKERFSAEFPKEGPSILRIQQVVRGDSAAYFCASSPGQNPNIEELFFGEGSRLTVL.

The CDR3 region is CASSLNAGGDEQFF. CDR3 bases: TGTGCCAGCAGCCTAAATGCCGGCGGGGACGAGCAGTTCTTC. J is TRBJ2-1 and V is TRBV7-3, with a possible D match to TRBD2 (6 bases). The CDR3 sequence is 14 residues long. CDR1 is SGHTA, CDR2 FQGTGA, per germline. Between the trimmed V and J ends, which lost 5 bases and 10 bases, there was a span of 18 bases.

This clone appeared a few times. The chain has TRBV4-1 and TRBJ1-4; D is perhaps TRBD1 (5 bases). Germline V gene lookup returns CDR1 MGHRA and CDR2 YSYEKL. Trimming took 4 bases from V and 7 from J, leaving 16 bases between them. The CDR3 totals 15 residues. CDR3 loop: CASSPMAGGGEKLFF. Here the CDR3 DNA reads TGCGCCAGCAGCCCAATGGCGGGGGGAGGTGAAAAACTGTTTTTT.

The chain joins TRBV7-8 to TRBJ1-1, with TRBD1 as a possible D gene (5 bases). The CDR3 extends over 16 amino acids. The V and J ends lost 1 base and 3 bases respectively, with 15 bases between them. Germline CDR1 and CDR2: SGHVS and FQNEAQ. DNA of the CDR3: TGTGCCAGCAGCTTAGTGGAGTCACAGGTATACACTGAAGCTTTCTTT. It is translated as CASSLVESQVYTEAFF. Supplemented by reference TRBV7-8 and TRBJ1-1, the full variable domain reads GAGVSQSPRYKVAKRGQDVALRCDPISGHVSLFWYQQALGQGPEFLTYFQNEAQLDKSGLPSDRFFAERPEGSVSTLKIQRTQQEDSAVYLCASSLVESQVYTEAFFGQGTRLTVV.

The rearrangement links TRBV11-2 to TRBJ1-1; D is unresolved. CDR3 length equals 14 residues. The V gene lost 1 base and the J gene lost 6 bases, with 12 bases spanning the gap. From germline, CDR1 is SGHAT and CDR2 FQNNGV. For the CDR3, the DNA is TGTGCCAGCAGCTTAGGGGTCGGCGGGCCTGAAGCTTTCTTT. It yields the protein CASSLGVGGPEAFF.

Comment on this clone: One end of the junction fails to match germline, which may point to a read error. This sequence joins TRBV5-6 and TRBJ2-5, with 11 bases aligning to TRBD2. CDR1 is SGHDT and CDR2 is YYEEEE in the germline V gene. The CDR3 is 15 amino acids. CDR3 protein: CANSLRLAGRETQYF. The CDR3 DNA reads as TGTGCCAACAGCCTACGACTAGCGGGGAGAGAGACCCAGTACTTC.

DNA for the CDR3: TGTGCCAGCAGCCGGCTCACAGGGCCGGGCGAGCAGTACTTC. The encoded protein is CASSRLTGPGEQYF. V gene TRBV11-2 combines with J gene TRBJ2-7; the D gene is possibly TRBD1 (6 bases). The V and J ends lost 5 bases and 6 bases respectively, with 17 bases between them. The CDR3 is 14 amino acids. Germline-derived CDR1 and CDR2 are SGHAT and FQNNGV.

The V call is TRBV27, the J call TRBJ2-4, with 7 nucleotides matching TRBD1. Trimming took 5 bases from V and 3 from J; bases not matched to a gene: 4. This CDR3 is 14 amino acids long. CDR1 and CDR2 (germline): MNHEY, SMNVEV (reference sequence). CDR3: CASSPGTDKNIQYF. CDR3 coding DNA: TGTGCCAGCAGTCCCGGGACAGACAAAAACATTCAGTACTTC.

V gene TRBV6-5 combines with J gene TRBJ2-7, with 10 bases fitting TRBD2. With 5 bases clipped from V and 3 bases from J, the junction kept 4 bases outside the gene matches. CDR3 length: 14 amino acids. Germline CDR1 MNHEY, CDR2 SVGAGI. Here the CDR3 DNA reads TGTGCCAGCAGTCAGGGACTAGCGAGCTACGAGCAGTACTTC. This codes for CASSQGLASYEQYF.

This clone has just a few counts. CDR3 bases: TGTGCCATCAGGGAGGGACAGGGGGGCACTGAAGCTTTCTTT. This sequence encodes CAIREGQGGTEAFF. V gene TRBV10-3 combines with J gene TRBJ1-1; 11 bases map to TRBD1. The CDR3 extends over 14 amino acids. Per germline, CDR1 ENHRY and CDR2 SYGVKD. V lost 6 bases, J lost 4 bases, and 4 bases stayed unmatched.

This clone was observed once. The chain uses TRBV7-2 and TRBJ1-2; a weak D match, TRBD1 (5 bases). The CDR3 spans 15 residues. The V gene's germline CDR1 is SGHTA and CDR2 FQGNSA. Trimming stripped 1 base from V and 2 bases from J, with 11 bases between. The CDR3 sequence: CASSLDDSENYGYTF. The CDR3 nucleotides are TGTGCCAGCAGCTTAGACGACAGCGAAAACTATGGCTACACCTTC.

The gene calls are TRBV4-1 and TRBJ1-5, with D possibly matching TRBD1 (5 bases). Germline-derived CDR1 and CDR2 are MGHRA and YSYEKL. The CDR3 has 16 residues. V shed 1 base and J shed 4 bases, with 14 bases lying between them. The CDR3 DNA is TGCGCCAGCAGCCAAGTTTCCGGGGGATGGAATCAGCCCCAGCATTTT. This codes for CASSQVSGGWNQPQHF.

The chain couples TRBV27 to TRBJ1-2; tentatively, D is TRBD1 (5 bases). This CDR3 is built from 15 residues. The germline gives CDR1 MNHEY, CDR2 SMNVEV (reference sequence). V lost 2 bases to trimming and J lost 4 bases, with 14 bases between them. This CDR3 is CASSLEGGGFYGYTF. The CDR3 DNA is TGTGCCAGCAGTTTAGAGGGCGGGGGTTTCTATGGCTACACCTTC.

The chain's CDR3 is CASRYSGVYYGYTF. The CDR3 DNA sequence: TGCGCCAGCAGATATTCAGGGGTTTACTATGGCTACACCTTC. The V gene is TRBV5-1, the J gene TRBJ1-2; tentative D call: TRBD1 (6 bases). V lost 5 bases to trimming and J lost 3 bases, with 14 bases between them. The CDR3 totals 14 residues. CDR1 is SGHRS, CDR2 YFSETQ, per germline. The variable domain in full, with the rest retrieved from reference TRBV5-1 and TRBJ1-2, is KAGVTQTPRYLIKTRGQQVTLSCSPISGHRSVSWYQQTPGQGLQFLFEYFSETQRNKGNFPGRFSGRQFSNSRSEMNVSTLELGDSALYLCASRYSGVYYGYTFGSGTRLTVV.

This clone was seen a few times. This chain connects TRBV7-9 to TRBJ2-6; 7 positions agree with TRBD1. Germline values: CDR1 SEHNR, CDR2 FQNEAQ (reference sequence). V lost 10 bases, J lost 2 bases, and 14 bases stayed unmatched. The CDR3 sequence is 17 residues long. CDR3 sequence (DNA): TGTGCCATCCCCTCATACCAGACAGGGCCTGGGGCCAACGTCCTGACTTTC. This translates into CAIPSYQTGPGANVLTF.

This chain joins TRBV10-2 and TRBJ2-7; tentative D call: TRBD1 (6 bases). The V and J ends lost 3 bases and 4 bases respectively, with 10 bases between them. CDR1 is WSHSY and CDR2 is SAAADI in the germline V gene. The CDR3 length is 13 residues. The CDR3 nucleotides are TGCGCCAGCAGTGAACAGGGATTGTACGAGCAGTACTTC. Protein product: CASSEQGLYEQYF.

The chain combines TRBV9 with TRBJ2-1, with D perhaps TRBD1 (5 bases). The CDR3 consists of 16 residues. The V end was cut by 0 bases, the J end by 6 bases, with 16 bases between. Germline-derived CDR1 and CDR2 are SGDLS and YYNGEE. The CDR3 spells CASSVGGEFLRNEQFF. CDR3 DNA sequence: TGTGCCAGCAGCGTAGGGGGCGAATTTCTTCGCAATGAGCAGTTCTTC.

In this sample, this clone turned up a few times. This chain uses TRBV10-1 with TRBJ1-6, with D unresolved. Deletions cut 4 bases from V and 8 bases from J, with 9 bases between. From germline, CDR1 is WNHNN and CDR2 SYGVQD (reference sequence). The CDR3 spans 13 residues. The CDR3 nucleotides read TGCGCCAGCAGTGGTCAGTCCGATTCACCCCTCCACTTT. This gives the protein CASSGQSDSPLHF.

Of note for this clone: One end of the junction is discordant with germline, which a read error may explain. This chain links TRBV7-3 with TRBJ2-7; 10 positions agree with TRBD2. CDR3 length equals 17 residues. Per germline, CDR1 SGHTA and CDR2 FQGTGA. CDR3 bases: TGTGCCAGCAGCCTCGCCGGGGTAGCGGGGGGCTTCAACGAGCGGTACTTC. Protein: CASSLAGVAGGFNERYF.

This chain links TRBV7-9 with TRBJ2-5, with a possible D match to TRBD2 (6 bases). CDR3 length: 18 residues. V was pared by 5 bases and J by 0 bases, with 22 bases between. Germline V CDR1 and CDR2: SEHNR, FQNEAQ (reference sequence). The CDR3 DNA is TGTGCCAGCAGCCCCCTTACTGGGGTGTGGAGGGACCAAGAGACCCAGTACTTC. Amino acid sequence: CASSPLTGVWRDQETQYF.

This chain uses TRBV20-1 with TRBJ1-1; D gene uncertain. The germline V and J ends were trimmed by 5 bases and 3 bases, with 4 bases remaining between them. Germline V gene sequence: CDR1 DFQATT, CDR2 SNEGSKA (reference sequence). The CDR3 covers 10 residues. DNA for the CDR3: TGCAGTGCTCTCGACACTGAAGCTTTCTTT. It yields the protein CSALDTEAFF.

This clone occurred once. The chain links TRBV28 to TRBJ2-7; TRBD2 might be the D (5 bases). The CDR3 contains 14 residues. The germline CDR1 and CDR2 sequences are MDHEN and SYDVKM. V lost 6 bases and J lost 0, with 12 bases in between. CDR3 sequence reads: CASRPRAVSYEQYF. The DNA of the CDR3 is TGTGCCAGCAGACCGAGGGCGGTCTCCTACGAGCAGTACTTC. Full variable domain (outside the CDR3, taken from reference TRBV28 and TRBJ2-7): DVKVTQSSRYLVKRTGEKVFLECVQDMDHENMFWYRQDPGLGLRLIYFSYDVKMKEKGDIPEGYSVSREKKERFSLILESASTNQTSMYLCASRPRAVSYEQYFGPGTRLTVT.

In its sample, this clone was seen a few times. The chain uses TRBV5-1 and TRBJ1-4; tentatively, D is TRBD1 (6 bases). Deletions cut 2 bases from V and 4 bases from J, with 9 bases between. Per germline, CDR1 SGHRS and CDR2 YFSETQ. CDR3 length equals 14 residues. The CDR3, as DNA: TGCGCCAGCAGCTTACAGGGAGTTAATGAAAAACTGTTTTTT. Translated, it gives CASSLQGVNEKLFF.

The chain joins TRBV6-5 to TRBJ2-1; TRBD1 matches at 7 bases. Per the germline V gene, CDR1 is MNHEY and CDR2 is SVGAGI. There are 16 residues in the CDR3. Trimming at V came to 0 bases and at J to 1 base, leaving 3 bases not matched to a gene. The DNA of the CDR3 is TGTGCCAGCAGTTACTCAAAGACAGGGTCCTACAATGAGCAGTTCTTC. Translation gives CASSYSKTGSYNEQFF.

The CDR3 DNA is TGTGCCAGCAGCCTCGGGACTAGCGGTACCTACGAGCAGTACTTC. Amino acids: CASSLGTSGTYEQYF. The V call is TRBV5-6, the J call TRBJ2-7; the match to TRBD2 covers 11 bases. From germline, CDR1 is SGHDT and CDR2 YYEEEE. This CDR3 region has 15 residues. V lost 4 bases, J lost 2 bases, and 5 bases stayed unmatched.

This chain uses TRBV30 with TRBJ1-2; D possibly corresponds to TRBD1 (6 bases). CDR1 GTSNPN and CDR2 SVGIG come from the germline V gene (reference sequence). The CDR3 extends over 12 amino acids. Deletions cut 6 bases from V and 4 bases from J, with 12 bases between. CDR3 nucleotides: TGTGCCTGCCGGGGGGCGGGCTATGGCTACACCTTC. It translates to CACRGAGYGYTF.

The chain joins TRBV7-2 to TRBJ1-5, with TRBD1 identical over 7 bases. The germline V gene has CDR1 SGHTA and CDR2 FQGNSA. This CDR3 is 15 amino acids long. V shed 5 bases, J shed 1 base, and the junction held 5 bases outside the gene matches. The CDR3 here is CASSPGGTSNQPQHF. For the CDR3, the DNA is TGTGCCAGCAGCCCAGGGGGGACAAGCAATCAGCCCCAGCATTTT.

The chain uses TRBV11-2 and TRBJ2-7; 7 bases match TRBD1. V lost 3 bases and J lost 4; bases outside the gene matches: 6. In germline, CDR1 is SGHAT, CDR2 FQNNGV. The CDR3 has 14 residues. CDR3 residues: CASSFGTVGYEQYF. The CDR3 DNA reads as TGTGCCAGCAGCTTCGGGACAGTCGGGTACGAGCAGTACTTC.